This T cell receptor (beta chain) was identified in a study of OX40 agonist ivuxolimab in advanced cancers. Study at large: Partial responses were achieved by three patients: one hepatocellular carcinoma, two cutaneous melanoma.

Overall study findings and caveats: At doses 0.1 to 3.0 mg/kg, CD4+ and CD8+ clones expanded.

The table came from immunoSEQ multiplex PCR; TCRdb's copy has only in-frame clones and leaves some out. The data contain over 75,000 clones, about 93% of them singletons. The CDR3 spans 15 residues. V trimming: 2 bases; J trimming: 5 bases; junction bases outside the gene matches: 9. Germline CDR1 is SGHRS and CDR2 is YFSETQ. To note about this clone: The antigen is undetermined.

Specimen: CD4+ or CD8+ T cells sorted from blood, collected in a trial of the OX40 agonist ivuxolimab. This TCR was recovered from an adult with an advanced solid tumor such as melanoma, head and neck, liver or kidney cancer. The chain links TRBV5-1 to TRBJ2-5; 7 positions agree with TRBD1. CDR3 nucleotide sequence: TGCGCCAGCAGCTTACAAGGGGGCCCTGGGGAGACCCAGTACTTC. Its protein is CASSLQGGPGETQYF.